This T cell receptor (beta chain) was found in a study of control samples from healthy donors and cancer patients. Trimming at V came to 4 bases and at J to 3 bases, leaving 10 bases not matched to a gene. The CDR3 covers 17 residues. Germline values: CDR1 SGHTA, CDR2 FQGNSA. TCRdb's table, derived via immunoSEQ multiplex PCR, lists solely in-frame clones and lacks some. The sample yields approximately 120,000 clones, almost 95% seen once. The chain uses TRBV7-2 and TRBJ2-1, with 9 bases that match TRBD2. The receptor was derived from a man older than 75 with head and neck cancer. Sequencing used PBMCs. The CDR3 is CASSSFIAGVSYNEQFF. CDR3 nucleotide sequence: TGTGCCAGCAGCTCCTTCATAGCGGGAGTAAGCTACAATGAGCAGTTCTTC.